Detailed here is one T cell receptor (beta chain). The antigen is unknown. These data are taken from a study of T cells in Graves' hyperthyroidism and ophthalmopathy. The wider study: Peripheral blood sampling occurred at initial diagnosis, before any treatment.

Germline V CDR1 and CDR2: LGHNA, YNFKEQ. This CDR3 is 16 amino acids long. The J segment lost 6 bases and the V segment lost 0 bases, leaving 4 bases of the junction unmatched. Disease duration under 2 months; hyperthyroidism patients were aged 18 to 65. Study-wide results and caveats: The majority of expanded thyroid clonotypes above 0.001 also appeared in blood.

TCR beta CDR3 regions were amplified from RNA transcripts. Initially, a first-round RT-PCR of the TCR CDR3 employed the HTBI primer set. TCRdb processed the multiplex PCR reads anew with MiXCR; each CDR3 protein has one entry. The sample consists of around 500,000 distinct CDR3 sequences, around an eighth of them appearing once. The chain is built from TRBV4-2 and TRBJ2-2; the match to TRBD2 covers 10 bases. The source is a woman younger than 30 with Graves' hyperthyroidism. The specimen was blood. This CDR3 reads CASSQDRSGRAGELFF. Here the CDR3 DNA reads TGTGCCAGCAGCCAAGATAGGAGCGGGAGGGCCGGGGAGCTGTTTTTT.